The 23 T cell receptor beta chains reported below all come from one sample, sequenced in a study of cytomegalovirus exposure and HLA in healthy donors. Libraries were prepared by immunoSEQ multiplex PCR; TCRdb keeps only in-frame clonotypes and omits some of them. The sample has tens of thousands of clones; approximately 91% are singletons. Sequencing was done on a sample of PBMCs. All receptors derive from a man under 40 in good health and CMV-seronegative.

The V and J genes are TRBV19 and TRBJ1-2; 7 nucleotides align to TRBD1. The CDR3 is 13 residues long. Germline V gene sequence: CDR1 LNHDA, CDR2 SQIVND (reference sequence). The ends lost 7 bases at V and 2 bases at J; junction bases unmatched: 4. The CDR3 nucleotides read TGTGCCAGTACCCGGACAGGAAACTATGGCTACACCTTC. Its protein product is CASTRTGNYGYTF.

V and J are TRBV28 and TRBJ2-7; 7 nucleotides line up with TRBD2. Per germline, CDR1 MDHEN and CDR2 SYDVKM. This CDR3 has 11 residues. The V gene end was trimmed by 8 bases and the J gene end by 3 bases; junction bases not matched to a gene: 1. The chain's CDR3 is CASGLVYEQYF. The CDR3 DNA reads TGTGCCAGCGGACTAGTCTACGAGCAGTACTTC.

The chain couples TRBV6-5 to TRBJ1-2; D might be TRBD1 (6 bases). With 2 bases removed from V and 5 bases from J, the gap between germline ends came to 15 bases. Germline CDR1 is MNHEY and CDR2 is SVGAGI. The CDR3 spans 15 residues. The CDR3: CASSYNAGVRYGYTF. CDR3 nucleotides: TGTGCCAGCAGTTACAACGCAGGGGTGAGGTATGGCTACACCTTC.

Here the CDR3 reads CASSSQGLQETQYF. CDR3 DNA sequence: TGCGCCAGCAGCTCGCAGGGGCTCCAAGAGACCCAGTACTTC. The chain is built from TRBV5-1 and TRBJ2-5; the D gene is possibly TRBD1 (6 bases). Germline assignment: CDR1 SGHRS and CDR2 YFSETQ. The CDR3 runs to 14 residues. Trimming took 3 bases from V and 1 from J, leaving 10 bases between them.

The rearrangement uses TRBV27 and TRBJ2-3, with 8 bases fitting TRBD2. The germline V gene has CDR1 MNHEY and CDR2 SMNVEV (reference sequence). J was trimmed by 1 base and V by 2 bases; bases with no gene match: 2. CDR3 length: 15 amino acids. The CDR3 nucleotides read TGTGCCAGCAGTTTAAGCGGGGGAGGCACAGATACGCAGTATTTT. Residues: CASSLSGGGTDTQYF.

The rearrangement uses TRBV20-1 and TRBJ1-2; TRBD1 might be the D (5 bases). Trimming cost V 6 bases and J 12 bases, with 14 bases left between them. This CDR3 contains 10 residues. Germline assignment: CDR1 DFQATT and CDR2 SNEGSKA (reference sequence). In DNA form, the CDR3 reads TGCAGTGCCCAGACAGCTAAGAACACCTTC. Its protein is CSAQTAKNTF.

As DNA, the CDR3 is TGTGCCAGCAGCTTAGGTCACCTTACAGGGGAAATTACCTACGAGCAGTACTTC. Amino acids: CASSLGHLTGEITYEQYF. The gene calls are TRBV7-9 and TRBJ2-7; TRBD1 aligns across 7 bases. The CDR3 has 18 residues. Germline V gene lookup returns CDR1 SEHNR and CDR2 FQNEAQ (reference sequence). The trim removed 1 base at V and 2 bases at J, leaving 14 bases unmatched.

V is TRBV6-1 and J is TRBJ2-3; no clear D. V was trimmed by 4 bases and J by 2 bases, leaving 10 bases between them. Germline assignment: CDR1 MNHNS and CDR2 SASEGT. CDR3 length: 14 residues. The chain's CDR3 is CASSAWAYTDTQYF. The CDR3 DNA reads as TGTGCCAGCAGTGCCTGGGCGTACACAGATACGCAGTATTTT.

The genes are TRBV5-1 and TRBJ2-1; the match to TRBD1 covers 9 bases. The CDR3 is 15 residues long. CDR1 and CDR2 from the germline V gene are SGHRS and YFSETQ. After removal of 4 bases from V and 7 bases from J, the junction contained 9 bases not matched to a gene. The CDR3 nucleotides are TGCGCCAGCAGCCATAGGACAGGGGTCGATAATGAGCAGTTCTTC. Protein: CASSHRTGVDNEQFF. Full variable domain (rest looked up from reference TRBV5-1 and TRBJ2-1): KAGVTQTPRYLIKTRGQQVTLSCSPISGHRSVSWYQQTPGQGLQFLFEYFSETQRNKGNFPGRFSGRQFSNSRSEMNVSTLELGDSALYLCASSHRTGVDNEQFFGPGTRLTVL.

This chain uses TRBV28 with TRBJ2-5, with TRBD1 matching over 8 bases. With V trimmed by 6 bases and J by 6 bases, 12 bases remained unmatched. The CDR3 has 15 amino acids. Germline values: CDR1 MDHEN, CDR2 SYDVKM. The CDR3 protein is CASREIGQGRQTQYF. The CDR3 nucleotides read TGTGCCAGCAGAGAAATAGGACAGGGTCGGCAGACCCAGTACTTC.

This clone was counted at least ten times. This rearrangement joins TRBV6-1 to TRBJ1-4; 8 bases map to TRBD1. The germline CDR1 and CDR2 sequences are MNHNS and SASEGT. The trim removed 0 bases at V and 8 bases at J, leaving 5 bases unmatched. CDR3 length: 15 residues. Here the CDR3 reads CASSEATGDVEKLFF. CDR3 DNA: TGTGCCAGCAGTGAAGCGACAGGGGATGTCGAAAAACTGTTTTTT.

This clone occurred once. The J gene is TRBJ2-3, the V gene TRBV7-9; the match to TRBD2 covers 10 bases. From germline, CDR1 is SEHNR and CDR2 FQNEAQ (reference sequence). CDR3 length equals 17 residues. Trimming cost V 5 bases and J 0 bases; bases outside gene matches: 8. In nucleotides, the CDR3 is TGTGCCAGCAGCCCCAGGACTAGCGGAACTAGCACAGATACGCAGTATTTT. It specifies CASSPRTSGTSTDTQYF. The full variable domain, in which reference TRBV7-9 and TRBJ2-3 provide the parts outside the CDR3, is DTGVSQNPRHKITKRGQNVTFRCDPISEHNRLYWYRQTLGQGPEFLTYFQNEAQLEKSRLLSDRFSAERPKGSFSTLEIQRTEQGDSAMYLCASSPRTSGTSTDTQYFGPGTRLTVL.

The chain employs TRBV7-9 and TRBJ1-6; D ambiguous. Germline V gives CDR1 SEHNR, CDR2 FQNEAQ (reference sequence). The CDR3 spans 14 residues. Trimming cost V 1 base and J 6 bases, with 7 bases left between them. Here the CDR3 reads CASSLGHPNSPLHF. For the CDR3, the DNA is TGTGCCAGCAGCTTAGGGCACCCTAATTCACCCCTCCACTTT. Using reference TRBV7-9 and TRBJ1-6 for the parts outside the CDR3, the full variable domain is DTGVSQNPRHKITKRGQNVTFRCDPISEHNRLYWYRQTLGQGPEFLTYFQNEAQLEKSRLLSDRFSAERPKGSFSTLEIQRTEQGDSAMYLCASSLGHPNSPLHFGNGTRLTVT.

This clone was seen a handful of times. CDR3 protein: CASSFGGSYEQYF. Written as DNA, the CDR3 is TGTGCCAGCAGCTTTGGCGGGAGCTACGAGCAGTACTTC. The chain uses TRBV11-1 and TRBJ2-7; 7 bases are shared with TRBD2. Germline V lookup: CDR1 SGHAT, CDR2 FQDESV (reference sequence). V lost 3 bases and J lost 3; bases outside the gene matches: 2. The CDR3 has 13 amino acids.

The chain combines TRBV6-1 with TRBJ2-7; perhaps TRBD2 as D (6 bases). Trimming pared 2 bases from V and 6 bases from J, leaving 17 bases between. Germline assignment: CDR1 MNHNS and CDR2 SASEGT. The CDR3 sequence is 15 residues long. The CDR3 loop is CASSEYGRGSGEQYF. Here the CDR3 DNA reads TGTGCCAGCAGTGAATATGGTCGGGGGAGCGGCGAGCAGTACTTC.

The chain recombines TRBV11-2 with TRBJ2-7; 9 nucleotides agree with TRBD2. Germline V gives CDR1 SGHAT, CDR2 FQNNGV. CDR3 length: 15 residues. Germline trimming cut 1 base from V and 4 bases from J; bases unmatched to any gene: 5. The CDR3 DNA follows: TGTGCCAGCAGCTTAGGCGGGAGGGCTGGTTACGAGCAGTACTTC. This gives the protein CASSLGGRAGYEQYF.

The chain's CDR3 is CASSPSVGGHGYTF. CDR3 sequence (DNA): TGTGCCAGCAGCCCGTCGGTAGGGGGCCATGGCTACACCTTC. The chain combines TRBV7-9 with TRBJ1-2; 7 positions match TRBD1. The CDR3 is made up of 14 amino acids. V lost 5 bases to trimming and J lost 6 bases; unmatched junction nucleotides: 9. Germline V gene lookup returns CDR1 SEHNR and CDR2 FQNEAQ (reference sequence).

This chain links TRBV27 with TRBJ2-2, with 7 bases aligning to TRBD2. This CDR3 has 16 amino acids. CDR1 and CDR2 (germline): MNHEY, SMNVEV (reference sequence). V gave up 8 bases and J gave up 3 bases; unmatched junction bases: 12. The CDR3 loop is CASCPLAGVDTGELFF. CDR3 nucleotides: TGTGCCAGCTGCCCGTTGGCGGGAGTTGACACCGGGGAGCTGTTTTTT.

The chain joins TRBV9 to TRBJ2-3, with D perhaps matching TRBD2 (5 bases). CDR1 and CDR2 from the germline V gene are SGDLS and YYNGEE. This CDR3 region has 16 residues. Between the trimmed V and J ends, which lost 0 bases and 5 bases, there was a span of 16 bases. In nucleotides, the CDR3 is TGTGCCAGCAGCGTAGAGGGTGGTGGGAGCGTAGATACGCAGTATTTT. Residues: CASSVEGGGSVDTQYF.

This chain connects TRBV7-8 to TRBJ1-1, with D unclear. This CDR3 is 12 amino acids long. V shed 5 bases and J shed 4 bases, with 8 bases lying between them. Germline loops: CDR1 SGHVS, CDR2 FQNEAQ. The CDR3 protein is CASSEGVTEAFF. The CDR3 nucleotides are TGTGCCAGCAGCGAGGGAGTCACTGAAGCTTTCTTT.

The rearrangement joins TRBV23-1 to TRBJ2-7; no firm D call. TRBV23-1 is given ORF status, its function remaining uncertain. The CDR3 loop spans 14 amino acids. V lost 7 bases, J lost 1 base, and 14 bases lay in between. CDR3 protein: CASNRSRASYEQYF. In DNA form, the CDR3 reads TGCGCCAGCAATCGGTCCCGAGCGTCCTACGAGCAGTACTTC.

This clone was seen only a few times. DNA for the CDR3: TGCGCCAGCAGTGAGTCGACGGGAACTGAAGCTTTCTTT. This sequence encodes CASSESTGTEAFF. The V gene is TRBV10-1, the J gene TRBJ1-1; D uncertain. CDR1 and CDR2 from the germline V gene are WNHNN and SYGVQD (reference sequence). V shed 0 bases and J shed 5 bases, with 7 bases lying between them. This CDR3 contains 13 residues.

This sequence joins TRBV19 and TRBJ1-4; no clear D gene. V was shortened by 7 bases and J by 0 bases, with 9 bases between the two germline ends. The V gene's germline CDR1 is LNHDA and CDR2 SQIVND (reference sequence). The CDR3 sequence is 14 residues long. The CDR3: CASISGATNEKLFF. CDR3 coding DNA: TGTGCCAGTATCAGTGGTGCAACTAATGAAAAACTGTTTTTT.